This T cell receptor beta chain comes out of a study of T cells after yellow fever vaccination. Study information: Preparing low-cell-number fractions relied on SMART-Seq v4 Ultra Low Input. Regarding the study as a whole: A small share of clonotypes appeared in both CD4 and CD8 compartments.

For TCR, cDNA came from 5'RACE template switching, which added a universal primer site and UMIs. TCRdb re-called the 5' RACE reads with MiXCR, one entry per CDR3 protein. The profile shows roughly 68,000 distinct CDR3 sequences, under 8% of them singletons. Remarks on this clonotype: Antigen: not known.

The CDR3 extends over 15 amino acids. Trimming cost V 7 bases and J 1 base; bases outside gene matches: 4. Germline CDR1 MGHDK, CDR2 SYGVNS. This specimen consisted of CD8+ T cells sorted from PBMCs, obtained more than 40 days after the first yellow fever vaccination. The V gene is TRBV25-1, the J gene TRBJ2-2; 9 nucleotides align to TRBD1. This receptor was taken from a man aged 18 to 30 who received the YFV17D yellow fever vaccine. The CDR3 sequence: CASTWDRENTGELFF. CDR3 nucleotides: TGTGCCAGCACATGGGACAGGGAGAACACCGGGGAGCTGTTTTTT.